This entry concerns a single T cell receptor beta chain. This CDR3 has 15 amino acids. Trimming took off 4 bases at V and 4 bases at J, with 14 bases between the two ends. The data derive from a study of blood T cell repertoires in COVID-19. Sequencing was performed with immunoSEQ multiplex PCR; in TCRdb, only in-frame clones are kept and a portion is missing. Of some 58,000 clones detected, approximately 80% appear once; the ten largest clones hold about 10%. The source material was peripheral blood. The chain links TRBV23-1 to TRBJ2-4, with a possible D match to TRBD1 (6 bases). TRBV23-1 has ORF status, its function being uncertain. The sequence came from a man in his forties or fifties with COVID-19, enrolled during active disease. CDR3 DNA: TGCGCCAGCAGTCCACACCGGGACATTAAAAACATTCAGTACTTC. Translated, it gives CASSPHRDIKNIQYF.